This paragraph reports one T cell receptor beta chain. Original handling: Cell counts per sample came from amplifying reference gene primers. TCRdb keeps only in-frame clones here, not all; method: immunoSEQ multiplex PCR. V and J calls and clone size come straight from that table; D and trimming were deduced from the DNA. The table records some 180,000 clones, approximately 90% of them present only once. The data were obtained in a study of blood T cell repertoires in COVID-19. Study summary: Spain, Italy and the United States supplied samples that represented acute and convalescent COVID-19. Sources were T cells, B-cell-depleted T cells, or PBMCs; the material itself was cDNA or gDNA.

V was trimmed by 4 bases and J by 4 bases, leaving 10 bases between them. This CDR3 comprises 13 residues. Germline V lookup: CDR1 LGHDT, CDR2 YNNKEL (reference sequence). This receptor was taken from a middle-aged man with active or convalescent COVID-19. Sequencing used peripheral blood. The chain has TRBV3-1 (or the pseudogene TRBV3-2) and TRBJ1-2, with D possibly being TRBD1 (5 bases). CDR3 region: CASSPRGGYGYTF. The CDR3 region has the DNA TGTGCCAGCAGCCCCCGGGGGGGCTATGGCTACACCTTC.